A selection of T cell receptor beta chains follows, all from one sample in a study of cytomegalovirus exposure and HLA in healthy donors. Clones were sequenced by immunoSEQ multiplex PCR, and TCRdb holds only the in-frame ones, with some missing. The sample yields more than 80,000 clones, roughly 70% seen once. The sample comprised PBMCs. Source of these receptors: a male donor in good health and CMV-seropositive. Both conserved end residues are part of each CDR3. A D gene is named only where the DNA matches it firmly. Only some rows state a clone size, as once, few, many or a class for expanded clones.

clone size,D gene,J gene,V gene,CDR3 length,CDR3 DNA,CDR3 protein
few,.,TRBJ2-1,TRBV20-1,10,TGCAGTGCCTGGGGCGATGAGCAGTTCTTC,CSAWGDEQFF
.,TRBD1,TRBJ2-5,TRBV28,16,TGTGCCAGCAGTTTATCCGGGACAGGGGGCGAAGAGACCCAGTACTTC,CASSLSGTGGEETQYF
once,TRBD1,TRBJ1-1,TRBV5-1,16,TGCGCCAGCAGCTCGGGACAGGGGTTGGAGGGGTCTGAAGCTTTCTTT,CASSSGQGLEGSEAFF
once,.,TRBJ2-5,TRBV7-2,14,TGTGCCAGCAGCTTCGTCGGGGGCCAAGAGACCCAGTACTTC,CASSFVGGQETQYF
.,.,TRBJ2-7,TRBV9,13,TGTGCCAGCAGCGCAGGGATCTCCTACGAGCAGTACTTC,CASSAGISYEQYF
.,.,TRBJ1-6,TRBV30,17,TGTGCCTGGAGTGTACTCGGGGGGAGCTCCTATAATTCACCCCTCCACTTT,CAWSVLGGSSYNSPLHF
.,TRBD2,TRBJ2-1,TRBV6-4,15,TGTGCCAGCAGCCTCAGCGGGAGGGCCTACAATGAGCAGTTCTTC,CASSLSGRAYNEQFF
few,TRBD1,TRBJ1-1,TRBV10-3,15,TGTGCCATCAGTGACCCGGGACAGGTGAACACTGAAGCTTTCTTT,CAISDPGQVNTEAFF
.,TRBD1,TRBJ1-1,TRBV10-3,17,TGTGCCATCAGATTGGGACAGGGGGCCTTGGGAGGGACTGAAGCTTTCTTT,CAIRLGQGALGGTEAFF
once,TRBD1,TRBJ2-7,TRBV19,13,TGTGCCAGCCACGGACAGGGGGCGTCCGAGCAGTACTTC,CASHGQGASEQYF
.,.,TRBJ2-3,TRBV5-1,13,TGCGCCAGCAGCCGCGCGAGATCCGATACGCAGTATTTT,CASSRARSDTQYF
.,TRBD2,TRBJ2-7,TRBV4-3,15,TGCGCCAGCAGCCTAAAGCGGGAGGGTAGCCGTGAGCAGTACTTC,CASSLKREGSREQYF
.,.,TRBJ2-2,TRBV2,17,TGTGCCAGCATCAGAGACAGAAACTTCATGAACACCGGGGAGCTGTTTTTT,CASIRDRNFMNTGELFF
.,.,TRBJ2-1,TRBV7-2,14,TGTGCCAGCAGCTTAGCGCTGGGGGCCAATGAGCAGTTCTTC,CASSLALGANEQFF
few,TRBD1,TRBJ1-5,TRBV4-2,18,TGTGCCAGCAGCCCCAATCTGGGACAGGGGTATAGCAATCAGCCCCAGCATTTT,CASSPNLGQGYSNQPQHF
.,TRBD2,TRBJ2-7,TRBV5-1,13,TGCGCCAGCAGCCAGCGGGAGGGCTACGAGCAGTACTTC,CASSQREGYEQYF
.,.,TRBJ1-2,TRBV6-1,18,TGTGCCAGCAGTGAAGGACCCTGGTGGGGGGGGTCTGACTATGGCTACACCTTC,CASSEGPWWGGSDYGYTF
.,TRBD1,TRBJ1-1,TRBV4-1,14,TGCGCCAGCAGCCAAGAGACAGGGGATACTGAAGCTTTCTTT,CASSQETGDTEAFF